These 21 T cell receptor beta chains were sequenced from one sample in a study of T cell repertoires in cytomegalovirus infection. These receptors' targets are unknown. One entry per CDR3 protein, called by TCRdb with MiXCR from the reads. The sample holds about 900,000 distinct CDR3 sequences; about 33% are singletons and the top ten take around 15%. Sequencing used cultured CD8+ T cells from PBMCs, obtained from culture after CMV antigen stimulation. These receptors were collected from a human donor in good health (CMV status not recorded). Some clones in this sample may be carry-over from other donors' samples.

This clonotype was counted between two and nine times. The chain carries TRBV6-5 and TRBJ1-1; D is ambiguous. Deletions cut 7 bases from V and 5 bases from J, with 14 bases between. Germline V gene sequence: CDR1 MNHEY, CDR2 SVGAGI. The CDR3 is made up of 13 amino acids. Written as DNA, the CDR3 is TGTGCCAGCACTGGCGGGATATGGACTGAAGCTTTCTTT. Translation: CASTGGIWTEAFF.

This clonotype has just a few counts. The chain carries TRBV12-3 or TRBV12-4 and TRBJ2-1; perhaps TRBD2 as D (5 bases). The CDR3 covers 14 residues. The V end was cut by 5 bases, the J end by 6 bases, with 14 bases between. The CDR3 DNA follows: TGTGCCAGCAGTCCGCGGGTCGGAGTCAATGAGCAGTTCTTC. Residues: CASSPRVGVNEQFF.

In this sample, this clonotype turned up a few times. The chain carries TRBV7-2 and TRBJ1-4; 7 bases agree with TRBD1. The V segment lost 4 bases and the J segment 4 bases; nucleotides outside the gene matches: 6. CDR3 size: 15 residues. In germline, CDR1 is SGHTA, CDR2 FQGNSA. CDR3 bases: TGTGCCAGCAGCTGGGGGACAGCTCTTAATGAAAAACTGTTTTTT. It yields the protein CASSWGTALNEKLFF.

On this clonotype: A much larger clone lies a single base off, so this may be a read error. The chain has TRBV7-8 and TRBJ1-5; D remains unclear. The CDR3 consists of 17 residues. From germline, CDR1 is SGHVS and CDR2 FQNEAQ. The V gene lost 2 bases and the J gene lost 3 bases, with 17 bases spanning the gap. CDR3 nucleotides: TGTGCCAGCAGCTTATTGGCGGTGGGAAGGGACAATCAGCCCCAGCATTTT. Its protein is CASSLLAVGRDNQPQHF. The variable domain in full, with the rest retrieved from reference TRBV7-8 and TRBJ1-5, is GAGVSQSPRYKVAKRGQDVALRCDPISGHVSLFWYQQALGQGPEFLTYFQNEAQLDKSGLPSDRFFAERPEGSVSTLKIQRTQQEDSAVYLCASSLLAVGRDNQPQHFGDGTRLSIL.

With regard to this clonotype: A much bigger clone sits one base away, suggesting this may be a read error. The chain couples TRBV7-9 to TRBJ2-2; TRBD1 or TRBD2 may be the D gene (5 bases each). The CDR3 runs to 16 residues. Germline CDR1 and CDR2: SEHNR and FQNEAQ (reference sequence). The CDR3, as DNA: TGTGCCAGCAGCTTGACCGCCCAGGGATCCCACGGGGAGCTGGTTTTT. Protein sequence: CASSLTAQGSHGELVF.

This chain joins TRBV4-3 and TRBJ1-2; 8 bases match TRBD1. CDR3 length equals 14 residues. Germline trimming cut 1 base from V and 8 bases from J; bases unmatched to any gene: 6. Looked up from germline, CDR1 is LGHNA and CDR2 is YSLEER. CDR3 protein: CASSQGLGQAGYTF. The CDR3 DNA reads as TGCGCCAGCAGCCAAGGTTTGGGACAGGCGGGCTACACCTTC.

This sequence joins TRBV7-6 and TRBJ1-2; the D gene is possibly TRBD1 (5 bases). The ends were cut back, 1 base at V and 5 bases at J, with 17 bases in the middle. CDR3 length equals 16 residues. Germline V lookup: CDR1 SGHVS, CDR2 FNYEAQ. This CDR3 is CASSLEGEGSAYGYTF. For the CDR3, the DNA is TGTGCCAGCAGCTTAGAGGGCGAGGGGTCGGCGTATGGCTACACCTTC.

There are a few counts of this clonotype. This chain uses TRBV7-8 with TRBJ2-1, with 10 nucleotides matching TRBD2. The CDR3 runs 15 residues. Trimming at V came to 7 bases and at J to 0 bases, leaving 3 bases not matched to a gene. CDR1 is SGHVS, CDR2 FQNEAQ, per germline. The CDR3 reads CASNIAGGSYNEQFF. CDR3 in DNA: TGTGCCAGCAACATAGCGGGGGGCTCCTACAATGAGCAGTTCTTC.

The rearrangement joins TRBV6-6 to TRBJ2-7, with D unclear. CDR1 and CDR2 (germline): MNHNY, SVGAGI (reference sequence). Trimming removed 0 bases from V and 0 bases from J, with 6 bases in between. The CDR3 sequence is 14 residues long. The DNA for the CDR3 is TGTGCCAGCAGTTACTCGACACCCTCCTACGAGCAGTACTTC. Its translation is CASSYSTPSYEQYF.

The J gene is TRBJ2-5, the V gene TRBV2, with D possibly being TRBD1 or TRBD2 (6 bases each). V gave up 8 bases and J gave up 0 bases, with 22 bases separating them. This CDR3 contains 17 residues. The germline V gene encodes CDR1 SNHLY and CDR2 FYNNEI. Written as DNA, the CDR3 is TGTGCCAGCGGGGGAACGGGGGCGACTCGGTACCAAGAGACCCAGTACTTC. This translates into CASGGTGATRYQETQYF.

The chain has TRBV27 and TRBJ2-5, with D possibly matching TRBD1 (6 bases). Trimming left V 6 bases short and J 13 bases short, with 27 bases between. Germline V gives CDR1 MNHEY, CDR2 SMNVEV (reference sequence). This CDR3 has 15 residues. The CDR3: CASSSTDRLQGSRYF. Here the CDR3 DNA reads TGTGCCAGCAGCTCCACCGACAGGCTTCAAGGGTCAAGGTACTTC.

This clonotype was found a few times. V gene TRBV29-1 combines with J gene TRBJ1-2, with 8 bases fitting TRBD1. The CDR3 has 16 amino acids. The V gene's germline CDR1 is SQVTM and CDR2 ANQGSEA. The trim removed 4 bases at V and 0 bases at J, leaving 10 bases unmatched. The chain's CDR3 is CSVVIGQGPANYGYTF. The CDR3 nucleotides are TGCAGCGTTGTGATTGGACAGGGACCCGCTAACTATGGCTACACCTTC.

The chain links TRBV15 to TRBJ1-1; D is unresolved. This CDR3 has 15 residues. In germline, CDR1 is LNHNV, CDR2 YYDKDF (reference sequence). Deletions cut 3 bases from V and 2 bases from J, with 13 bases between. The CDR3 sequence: CATSSGMGSNTEAFF. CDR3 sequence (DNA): TGTGCCACCAGCAGCGGGATGGGGTCCAACACTGAAGCTTTCTTT.

The CDR3 loop reads CASSPGQGLGTEAFF. The CDR3 region has the DNA TGTGCCAGCAGCCCGGGACAGGGGCTGGGGACTGAAGCTTTCTTT. The V call is TRBV4-2, the J call TRBJ1-1, with 10 bases lining up with TRBD1. The CDR3 loop spans 15 amino acids. Germline values: CDR1 LGHNA, CDR2 YNFKEQ. The trim removed 4 bases at V and 5 bases at J, leaving 7 bases unmatched.

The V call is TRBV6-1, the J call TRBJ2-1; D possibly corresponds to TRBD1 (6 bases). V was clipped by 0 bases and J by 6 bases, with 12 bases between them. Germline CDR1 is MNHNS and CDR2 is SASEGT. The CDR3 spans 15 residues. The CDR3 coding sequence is TGTGCCAGCAGTGAAGCGGTCGAAGGGGGCAATGAGCAGTTCTTC. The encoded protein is CASSEAVEGGNEQFF.

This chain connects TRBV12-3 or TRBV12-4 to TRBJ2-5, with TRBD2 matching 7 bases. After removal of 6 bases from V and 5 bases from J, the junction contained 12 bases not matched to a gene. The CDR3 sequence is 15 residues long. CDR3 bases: TGTGCCAGCAGCGCTACACTAGCGCGCTACGAGACCCAGTACTTC. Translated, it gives CASSATLARYETQYF.

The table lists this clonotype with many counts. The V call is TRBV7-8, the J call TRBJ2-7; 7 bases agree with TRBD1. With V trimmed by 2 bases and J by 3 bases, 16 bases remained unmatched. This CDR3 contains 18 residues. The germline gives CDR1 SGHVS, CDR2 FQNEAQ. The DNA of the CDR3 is TGTGCCAGCAGCTTACCCCAACTGACAGGGTCAGACTTCTACGAGCAGTACTTC. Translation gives CASSLPQLTGSDFYEQYF.

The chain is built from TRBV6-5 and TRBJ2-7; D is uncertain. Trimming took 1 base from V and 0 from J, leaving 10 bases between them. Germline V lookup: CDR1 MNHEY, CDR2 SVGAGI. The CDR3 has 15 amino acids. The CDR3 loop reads CASSYFDAGSYEQYF. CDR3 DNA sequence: TGTGCCAGCAGTTACTTCGACGCCGGCTCCTACGAGCAGTACTTC.

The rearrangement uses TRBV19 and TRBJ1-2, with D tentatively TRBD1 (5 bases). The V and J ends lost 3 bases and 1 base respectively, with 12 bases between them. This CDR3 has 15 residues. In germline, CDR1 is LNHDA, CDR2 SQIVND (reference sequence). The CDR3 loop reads CASSIGTAVNYGYTF. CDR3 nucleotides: TGTGCCAGTAGTATCGGGACGGCAGTTAACTATGGCTACACCTTC. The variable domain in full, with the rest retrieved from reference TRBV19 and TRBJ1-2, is DGGITQSPKYLFRKEGQNVTLSCEQNLNHDAMYWYRQDPGQGLRLIYYSQIVNDFQKGDIAEGYSVSREKKESFPLTVTSAQKNPTAFYLCASSIGTAVNYGYTFGSGTRLTVV.

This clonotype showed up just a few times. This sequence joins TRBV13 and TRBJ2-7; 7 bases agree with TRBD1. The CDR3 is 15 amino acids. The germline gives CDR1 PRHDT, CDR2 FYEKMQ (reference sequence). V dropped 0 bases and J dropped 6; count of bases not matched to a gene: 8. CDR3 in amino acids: CASSLGGQRGGEQYV. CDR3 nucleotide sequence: TGTGCCAGCAGCTTAGGGGGACAGCGAGGGGGCGAGCAGTACGTC.

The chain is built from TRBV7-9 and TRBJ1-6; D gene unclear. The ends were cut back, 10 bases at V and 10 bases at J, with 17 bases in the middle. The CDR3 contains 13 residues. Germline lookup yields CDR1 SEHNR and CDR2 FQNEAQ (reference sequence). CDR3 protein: CAILDGFGSPLHF. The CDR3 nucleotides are TGTGCCATCCTAGACGGTTTTGGGTCACCCCTCCACTTT.